Listed here are 9 T cell receptor beta chains from one sample, sequenced in a study of blood T cell repertoires in COVID-19. The method was immunoSEQ multiplex PCR; TCRdb's version includes in-frame clones alone and lacks a portion of them. The repertoire consists of 250,000 to 350,000 clones, with about 91% occurring once and the leading ten covering approximately 12%. What was sequenced was peripheral blood. The receptors shown here come from a woman aged 55-69 years with acute or convalescent COVID-19.

The chain uses TRBV29-1 and TRBJ2-3, with TRBD2 identical over 13 bases. This CDR3 comprises 13 residues. V lost 6 bases to trimming and J lost 7 bases; unmatched junction nucleotides: 4. Germline V gives CDR1 SQVTM, CDR2 ANQGSEA. The CDR3 bases are TGCAGCGTCTGGACTAGCGGGAGTCATACGCAGTATTTT. This encodes CSVWTSGSHTQYF.

About this clone: Other DNA sequences in this sample translate to the same CDR3. The V call is TRBV24-1, the J call TRBJ2-1, with no clear D. V lost 4 bases and J lost 7, with 4 bases in between. This CDR3 is 11 amino acids long. Looked up from germline, CDR1 is KGHDR and CDR2 is SFDVKD. This chain's CDR3 is CATSDPNEQFF. Here the CDR3 DNA reads TGTGCCACCAGTGACCCAAATGAGCAGTTCTTC.

This clone was seen a single time. The chain couples TRBV18 to TRBJ1-3, with 7 nucleotides matching TRBD1. CDR3 length equals 15 residues. Germline CDR1 KGHSH, CDR2 LQKENI. With 3 bases clipped from V and 0 bases from J, the junction kept 2 bases outside the gene matches. DNA of the CDR3: TGTGCCAGCTCACCCAGACAGGGCTCTGGAAACACCATATATTTT. Translating gives CASSPRQGSGNTIYF.

J is TRBJ2-1 and V is TRBV24-1, with 7 bases aligning to TRBD2. Germline V gene lookup returns CDR1 KGHDR and CDR2 SFDVKD. The CDR3 loop spans 15 amino acids. J gave up 12 bases and V 0 bases, and 10 bases lay outside the gene matches. CDR3 sequence (DNA): TGTGCCACCAGTGATTTGCTTGGGGAGGGCGGAGGGCAGTTCTTC. Its protein product is CATSDLLGEGGGQFF.

The rearrangement links TRBV7-2 to TRBJ2-7; tentative D call: TRBD2 (7 bases). The CDR3 covers 13 residues. V was pared by 1 base and J by 12 bases, with 16 bases between. Per germline, CDR1 SGHTA and CDR2 FQGNSA. This chain's CDR3 is CASSLGGGTLPYF. For the CDR3, the DNA is TGTGCCAGCAGCTTAGGGGGGGGGACATTGCCGTACTTC.

In its sample, this clone was seen once. The rearrangement links TRBV30 to TRBJ1-1; D gene unclear. The CDR3 length is 14 residues. The V and J ends lost 2 bases and 0 bases respectively, with 10 bases between them. Germline V lookup: CDR1 GTSNPN, CDR2 SVGIG (reference sequence). The CDR3 region is CAWSPIGLNTEAFF. CDR3 nucleotides: TGTGCCTGGAGTCCTATTGGGCTGAACACTGAAGCTTTCTTT.

V is TRBV6-2 or TRBV6-3 and J is TRBJ2-7; TRBD2 matches at 11 bases. This CDR3 is built from 16 residues. Trimming cost V 2 bases and J 2 bases; bases outside gene matches: 5. Germline V lookup: CDR1 MNHEY, CDR2 SVGEGT. The CDR3, as DNA: TGTGCCAGCAGTTACGGAACTAGCGGGAGTCCCTACGAGCAGTACTTC. Translating it yields CASSYGTSGSPYEQYF.

Turning to this clone: The sample holds other DNA sequences that translate to the same CDR3. The chain joins TRBV7-3 to TRBJ1-6, with 7 bases lining up with TRBD1. CDR1 and CDR2 (germline): SGHTA, FQGTGA. Unmatched junction bases numbered 4, after V lost 8 bases and J lost 6 bases. This CDR3 spans 13 amino acids. The DNA for the CDR3 is TGTGCCAGCTCCGGGACAGCTAATTCACCCCTCCACTTT. Translation: CASSGTANSPLHF.

The chain uses TRBV28 and TRBJ2-2; D unresolved. Trimming removed 3 bases at V and 5 bases at J, with 13 bases between. Germline V CDR1 and CDR2: MDHEN, SYDVKM. The CDR3 contains 15 residues. The CDR3 coding sequence is TGTGCCAGCAGTTTCGTGCTCCGGCGGACCGGGGAGCTGTTTTTT. It is translated as CASSFVLRRTGELFF.